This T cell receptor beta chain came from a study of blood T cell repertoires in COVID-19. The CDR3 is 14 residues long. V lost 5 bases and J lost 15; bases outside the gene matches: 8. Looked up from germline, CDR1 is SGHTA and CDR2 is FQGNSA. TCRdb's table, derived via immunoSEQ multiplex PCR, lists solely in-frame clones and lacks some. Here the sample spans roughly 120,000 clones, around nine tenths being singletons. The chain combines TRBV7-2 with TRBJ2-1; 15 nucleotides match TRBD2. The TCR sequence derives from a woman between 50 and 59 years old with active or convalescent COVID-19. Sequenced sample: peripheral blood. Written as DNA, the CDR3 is TGTGCCAGCAGCCCAGGGACTAGCGGGAGGTTGTTGTTCTTC. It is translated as CASSPGTSGRLLFF.